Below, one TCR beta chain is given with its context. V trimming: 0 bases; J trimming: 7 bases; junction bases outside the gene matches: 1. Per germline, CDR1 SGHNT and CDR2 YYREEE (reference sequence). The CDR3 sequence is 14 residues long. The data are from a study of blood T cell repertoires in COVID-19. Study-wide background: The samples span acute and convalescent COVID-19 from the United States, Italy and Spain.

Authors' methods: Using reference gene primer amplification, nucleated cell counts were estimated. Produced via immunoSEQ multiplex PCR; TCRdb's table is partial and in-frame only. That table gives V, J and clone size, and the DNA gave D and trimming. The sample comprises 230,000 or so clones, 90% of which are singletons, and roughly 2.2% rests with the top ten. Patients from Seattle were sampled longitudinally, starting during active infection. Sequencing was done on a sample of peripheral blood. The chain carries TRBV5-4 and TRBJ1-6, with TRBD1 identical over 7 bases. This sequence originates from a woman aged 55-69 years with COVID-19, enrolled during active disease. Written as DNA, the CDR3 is TGTGCCAGCAGCTTGGACAGGGGAAATTCACCCCTCCACTTT. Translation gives CASSLDRGNSPLHF.